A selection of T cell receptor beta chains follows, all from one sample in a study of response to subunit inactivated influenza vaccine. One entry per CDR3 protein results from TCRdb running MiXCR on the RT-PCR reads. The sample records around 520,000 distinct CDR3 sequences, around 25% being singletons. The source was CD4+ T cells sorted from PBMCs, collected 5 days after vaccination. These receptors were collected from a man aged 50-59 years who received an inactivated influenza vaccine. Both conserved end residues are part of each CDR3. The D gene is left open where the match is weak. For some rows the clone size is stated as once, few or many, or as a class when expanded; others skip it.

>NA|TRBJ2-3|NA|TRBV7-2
CASSLNQTPPTDTQYF
TGTGCCAGCAGCTTAAATCAGACCCCTCCCACAGATACGCAGTATTTT
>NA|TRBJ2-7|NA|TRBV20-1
CSANDDRITYEQYF
TGCAGTGCTAATGACGACAGGATAACCTACGAGCAGTACTTC
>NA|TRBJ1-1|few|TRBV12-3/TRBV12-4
CASSFLGRTEAFF
TGTGCCAGCAGTTTTCTGGGGAGGACTGAAGCTTTCTTT
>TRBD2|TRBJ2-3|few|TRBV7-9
CASSPIGTSGGLYTQYF
TGTGCCAGCAGCCCGATCGGGACTAGCGGGGGGCTATATACGCAGTATTTT
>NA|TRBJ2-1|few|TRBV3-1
CASSQGHGGNEQFF
TGTGCCAGCAGCCAAGGTCACGGGGGCAATGAGCAGTTCTTC
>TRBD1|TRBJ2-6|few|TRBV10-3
CAIRDTGGSGANVLTF
TGTGCCATCAGAGATACAGGGGGCTCTGGGGCCAACGTCCTGACTTTC
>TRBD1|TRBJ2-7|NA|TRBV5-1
CASSFQGESYEQYF
TGCGCCAGCAGCTTCCAGGGGGAATCCTACGAGCAGTACTTC
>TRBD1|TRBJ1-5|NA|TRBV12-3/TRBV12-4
CASAPADRVSNQPQHF
TGTGCCAGCGCCCCCGCGGACAGGGTGAGCAATCAGCCCCAGCATTTT
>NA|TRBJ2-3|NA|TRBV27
CASSFRYTQYF
TGTGCCAGCAGTTTTCGGTATACGCAGTATTTT
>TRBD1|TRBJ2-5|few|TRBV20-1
CSNSRGLRETQYF
TGCAGCAATTCCAGGGGGCTAAGGGAGACCCAGTACTTC
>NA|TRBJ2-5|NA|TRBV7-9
CASSQWVGQQETQYF
TGTGCCAGCAGCCAGTGGGTGGGACAACAAGAGACCCAGTACTTC
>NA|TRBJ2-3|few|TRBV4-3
CASSQGGFTVTQYF
TGCGCCAGCAGCCAAGGGGGCTTTACGGTTACGCAGTATTTT
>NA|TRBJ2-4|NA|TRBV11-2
CASSPEGSGNIQYF
TGTGCCAGCAGCCCCGAGGGGTCGGGAAACATTCAGTACTTC
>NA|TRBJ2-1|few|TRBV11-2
CASSREPTRGNEQFF
TGTGCCAGCAGCCGGGAACCGACTAGGGGGAATGAGCAGTTCTTC
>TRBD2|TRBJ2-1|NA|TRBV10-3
CAISGTSGPRHEQFF
TGTGCCATCAGTGGGACTAGCGGACCCAGACATGAGCAGTTCTTC
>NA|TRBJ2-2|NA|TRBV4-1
CASSHVVKATDTGELFF
TGCGCCAGCAGCCATGTCGTAAAAGCTACTGACACCGGGGAGCTGTTTTTT
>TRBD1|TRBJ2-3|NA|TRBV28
CASKLQGTDTQYF
TGTGCCAGCAAACTACAGGGGACAGATACGCAGTATTTT
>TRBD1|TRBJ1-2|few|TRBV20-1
CIPGQDYGYTF
TGCATACCGGGACAGGACTATGGCTACACCTTC
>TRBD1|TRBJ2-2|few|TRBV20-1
CSANRGSNTGELFF
TGCAGTGCCAACAGGGGATCGAACACCGGGGAGCTGTTTTTT
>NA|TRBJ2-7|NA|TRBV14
CASSQEEVTDQYF
TGTGCCAGCAGCCAAGAAGAGGTCACAGACCAGTACTTC
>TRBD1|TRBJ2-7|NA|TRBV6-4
CASRVTPGQGPYEQYF
TGTGCCAGCAGAGTGACACCGGGACAGGGTCCTTACGAGCAGTACTTC
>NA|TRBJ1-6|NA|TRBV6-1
CASSERDGLNSPLHF
TGTGCCAGCAGCGAGAGGGACGGACTAAATTCACCCCTCCACTTT
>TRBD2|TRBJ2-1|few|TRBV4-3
CASSQGLAGGQFF
TGCGCCAGCAGCCAAGGACTAGCGGGAGGACAGTTCTTC
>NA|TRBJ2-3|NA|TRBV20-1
CSAGPSGTDTQYF
TGCAGTGCTGGCCCTAGTGGCACAGATACGCAGTATTTT
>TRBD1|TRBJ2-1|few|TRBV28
CASGLGQGQYNEQFF
TGTGCCAGCGGCCTTGGACAGGGACAATACAATGAGCAGTTCTTC
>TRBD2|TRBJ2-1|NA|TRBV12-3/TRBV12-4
CASSFGGSRLDEQFF
TGTGCCAGCAGTTTCGGCGGGAGCCGGCTGGATGAGCAGTTCTTC
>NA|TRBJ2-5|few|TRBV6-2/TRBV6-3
CASSYGGSLSETQYF
TGTGCCAGCAGTTACGGTGGGTCCCTCAGCGAGACCCAGTACTTC
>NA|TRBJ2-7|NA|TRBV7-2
CASSRTDLSYEQYF
TGTGCCAGCAGCCGCACGGACTTGTCCTACGAGCAGTACTTC
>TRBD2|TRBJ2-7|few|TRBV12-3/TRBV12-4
CASSPGTSAPGEQYF
TGTGCCAGCAGTCCCGGGACTAGCGCCCCGGGGGAGCAGTACTTC
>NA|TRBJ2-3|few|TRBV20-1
CSARAVGSDTQYF
TGCAGTGCTAGAGCGGTGGGCTCAGATACGCAGTATTTT
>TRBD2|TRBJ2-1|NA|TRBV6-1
CASSKAGGDYNEQFF
TGTGCCAGCAGTAAGGCGGGAGGGGATTACAATGAGCAGTTCTTC
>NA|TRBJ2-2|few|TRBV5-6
CASSVLDTGELFF
TGTGCCAGCTCCGTTTTGGACACCGGGGAGCTGTTTTTT
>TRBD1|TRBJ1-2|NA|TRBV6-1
CASKTGGTVYGYTF
TGTGCCAGCAAAACTGGAGGGACAGTCTATGGCTACACCTTC
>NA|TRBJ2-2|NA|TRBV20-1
CSARDLSGTNTGELFF
TGCAGTGCTAGAGATCTGAGCGGTACGAACACCGGGGAGCTGTTTTTT
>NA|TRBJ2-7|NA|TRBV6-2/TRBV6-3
CASILYEQYF
TGTGCCAGCATCCTCTACGAGCAGTACTTC
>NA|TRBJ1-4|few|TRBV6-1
CASSEVGGTTNEKLFF
TGTGCCAGCAGTGAAGTAGGAGGGACAACTAATGAAAAACTGTTTTTT
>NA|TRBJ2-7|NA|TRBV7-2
CASSPDRYTYEQYF
TGTGCCAGCAGCCCAGACAGGTACACCTACGAGCAGTACTTC
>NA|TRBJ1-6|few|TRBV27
CASRVFGVENPSYNSPLHF
TGTGCCAGCAGAGTTTTTGGGGTTGAAAATCCATCCTATAATTCACCCCTCCACTTT
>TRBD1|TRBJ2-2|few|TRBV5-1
CASSWRQGAGGELFF
TGCGCCAGCAGCTGGAGACAGGGGGCCGGCGGGGAGCTGTTTTTT
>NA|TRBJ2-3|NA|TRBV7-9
CASRGRGPSTDTQYF
TGTGCCAGCAGGGGAAGGGGACCCAGCACAGATACGCAGTATTTT
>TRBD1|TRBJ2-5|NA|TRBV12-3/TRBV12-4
CASTGQDPRQGTQYF
TGTGCCAGCACTGGGCAAGATCCTCGACAGGGGACCCAGTACTTC
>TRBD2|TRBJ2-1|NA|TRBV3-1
CASTPGLAGFSEQFF
TGTGCCAGCACCCCGGGACTAGCGGGATTTAGTGAGCAGTTCTTC
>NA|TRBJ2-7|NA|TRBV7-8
CATSRRGETSREQYF
TGTGCCACCAGCCGGCGGGGTGAAACCTCCCGCGAGCAGTACTTC
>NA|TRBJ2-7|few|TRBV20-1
CSARGGGRSSSYEQYF
TGCAGTGCTAGAGGAGGTGGTCGTTCGAGCTCCTACGAGCAGTACTTC
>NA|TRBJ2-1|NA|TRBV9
CASSVGPRSSYNEQFF
TGTGCCAGCAGCGTAGGTCCAAGAAGCTCCTACAATGAGCAGTTCTTC
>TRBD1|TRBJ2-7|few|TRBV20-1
CSAPPGTGGIKQYF
TGCAGTGCTCCCCCCGGGACAGGGGGTATCAAGCAGTACTTC
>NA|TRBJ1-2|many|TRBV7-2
CASSSMAVNYGYTF
TGTGCCAGCAGCTCGATGGCAGTTAACTATGGCTACACCTTC
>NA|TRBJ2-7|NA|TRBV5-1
CASSSLGAPGEQYF
TGCGCCAGCAGCTCCCTCGGGGCACCGGGTGAGCAGTACTTC